These T cell receptor beta chains were read from a single sample in a study of shared clonotypes between healthy human individuals. The assay was immunoSEQ multiplex PCR, and TCRdb's table has in-frame clones only and misses some. The profile shows over a million clones, more than 95% of them singletons. Source material: naive CD4+ T cells sorted from blood. The receptors here all came from a man between 25 and 39 years old in good health. The CDR3 runs from the conserved cysteine through the conserved F or W. A D gene is named only where the DNA matches it firmly. Size is omitted from some rows. Given values are once, few, many or a class for expanded clones.

cdr3_aa cdr3_nt d_call cdr3_length v_call clone_size j_call
CASHSGTSRDYGYTF TGTGCCAGCCACTCTGGTACCTCGCGTGACTATGGCTACACCTTC NA 15 TRBV6-5 NA TRBJ1-2
CASSELGTGELFF TGTGCCAGCAGTGAATTGGGAACCGGGGAGCTGTTTTTT NA 13 TRBV25-1 NA TRBJ2-2
CAWSVRSGRGQPQHF TGTGCCTGGAGTGTACGATCGGGGCGAGGTCAGCCCCAGCATTTT NA 15 TRBV30 NA TRBJ1-5
CASHPRGGYNSPLHF TGTGCCAGTCACCCCAGGGGCGGTTATAATTCACCCCTCCACTTT NA 15 TRBV6-5 NA TRBJ1-6
CATASGGWYNEQFF TGTGCCACCGCGTCGGGGGGCTGGTACAATGAGCAGTTCTTC NA 14 TRBV28 NA TRBJ2-1
CASSAGQGIYSNQPQHF TGTGCCAGCAGTGCGGGCCAGGGCATCTATAGCAATCAGCCCCAGCATTTT NA 17 TRBV6-1 NA TRBJ1-5
CASSFGSEGAAEKLFF TGTGCCAGCAGTTTTGGGTCAGAGGGGGCGGCTGAAAAACTGTTTTTT TRBD1 16 TRBV27 NA TRBJ1-4
CASTRADRLSGANVLTF TGTGCCAGTACCCGGGCCGATAGATTATCTGGGGCCAACGTCCTGACTTTC NA 17 TRBV19 NA TRBJ2-6
CASSLKQGGGNTIYF TGTGCCAGCAGCCTCAAACAGGGAGGTGGAAACACCATATATTTT NA 15 TRBV4-2 NA TRBJ1-3
CAISDRGPQETQYF TGTGCCATCAGTGACAGGGGGCCCCAAGAGACCCAGTACTTC TRBD1 14 TRBV10-3 NA TRBJ2-5
CASSLGGPGTGELFF TGCGCCAGCAGCCTCGGGGGGCCGGGCACCGGGGAGCTGTTTTTT NA 15 TRBV4-1 NA TRBJ2-2
CASSWGQLQETQYF TGCGCCAGCAGCTGGGGACAGTTACAAGAGACCCAGTACTTC TRBD1 14 TRBV5-1 once TRBJ2-5
CASSLSGPSGRVAGELFF TGTGCCAGCAGTTTATCCGGTCCTAGCGGGAGAGTCGCCGGGGAGCTGTTTTTT TRBD2 18 TRBV27 NA TRBJ2-2
CASSPGQPTRSNTEAFF TGTGCCAGCAGCCCGGGACAGCCGACCCGTTCGAACACTGAAGCTTTCTTT TRBD1 17 TRBV9 NA TRBJ1-1
CAIRAGTSGSNSQETQYF TGTGCCATCAGGGCCGGGACTAGCGGGAGTAACAGTCAAGAGACCCAGTACTTC TRBD2 18 TRBV10-3 once TRBJ2-5
CASGHRGNHEQYF TGTGCCAGCGGCCACAGGGGAAATCACGAGCAGTACTTC TRBD1 13 TRBV28 NA TRBJ2-7
CASRPLDSYEQYF TGTGCCAGCAGGCCCCTGGACAGCTACGAGCAGTACTTC NA 13 TRBV6-1 NA TRBJ2-7
CASSLGPGMPSSGANVLTF TGTGCCAGCAGTTTAGGTCCAGGGATGCCTTCCTCTGGGGCCAACGTCCTGACTTTC NA 19 TRBV27 NA TRBJ2-6
CASSYHENTEAFF TGTGCCAGCAGTTACCATGAGAACACTGAAGCTTTCTTT NA 13 TRBV6-6 NA TRBJ1-1
CASSSAGTVGPYNEQFF TGTGCCAGCAGCTCCGCGGGGACAGTAGGCCCCTACAATGAGCAGTTCTTC NA 17 TRBV7-9 NA TRBJ2-1
CASSRGAGGGKNIQYF TGTGCCAGCAGCCGCGGGGCGGGAGGGGGGAAAAACATTCAGTACTTC TRBD2 16 TRBV7-8 NA TRBJ2-4
CASSLKGGMNTGELFF TGCGCCAGCAGCTTGAAAGGGGGCATGAACACCGGGGAGCTGTTTTTT TRBD1 16 TRBV5-1 NA TRBJ2-2
CASSLGQGGEQYF TGCGCCAGCAGCTTGGGGCAGGGAGGTGAGCAGTACTTC NA 13 TRBV5-1 NA TRBJ2-7
CASSLNSGGRFNEQFF TGTGCCAGCTCACTAAATAGCGGGGGACGGTTCAATGAGCAGTTCTTC TRBD2 16 TRBV18 NA TRBJ2-1
CASSFVRGPGNTIYF TGTGCCAGCAGCTTCGTCAGGGGACCAGGAAACACCATATATTTT NA 15 TRBV11-2 NA TRBJ1-3
CASRRDRPYEQYF TGTGCCAGCAGGAGGGACAGGCCCTACGAGCAGTACTTC TRBD1 13 TRBV5-3 NA TRBJ2-7
CASSLKETQYF TGTGCCAGCAGTCTTAAAGAGACCCAGTACTTC NA 11 TRBV6-6 NA TRBJ2-5
CASRTRDRVGDTQYF TGTGCCAGCAGGACCCGGGACAGGGTGGGAGATACGCAGTATTTT TRBD1 15 TRBV5-4 once TRBJ2-3
CASSSDPGRDQPQHF TGTGCCAGCAGCTCCGACCCGGGCCGGGATCAGCCCCAGCATTTT NA 15 TRBV11-2 NA TRBJ1-5
CASSKYFSAGGGEQYF TGTGCCAGCAGCAAATACTTTTCTGCGGGAGGTGGCGAGCAGTACTTC NA 16 TRBV21-1 NA TRBJ2-7
CASSLLAGEQYF TGTGCCAGCAGCCTACTAGCGGGCGAGCAGTACTTC TRBD2 12 TRBV27 NA TRBJ2-7
CASSLARRGQYF TGTGCCAGCAGCTTAGCCAGAAGGGGGCAGTACTTC NA 12 TRBV7-9 once TRBJ2-7
CASSLTVLAGERPYEQYF TGTGCCAGCAGCTTAACCGTCCTAGCGGGAGAGAGACCCTACGAGCAGTACTTC TRBD2 18 TRBV7-2 NA TRBJ2-7
CASAGTNKETQYF TGTGCCAGCGCCGGGACTAACAAAGAGACCCAGTACTTC TRBD2 13 TRBV14 NA TRBJ2-5
CATQRREGQGSPLHF TGTGCCACCCAGCGCAGAGAAGGACAGGGCTCACCCCTCCACTTT TRBD1 15 TRBV5-4 NA TRBJ1-6
CASSLRGVKGTDTQYF TGTGCCAGCAGCTTGCGGGGCGTAAAAGGCACAGATACGCAGTATTTT NA 16 TRBV5-4 NA TRBJ2-3
CASSPSEQITQYF TGTGCCAGCTCACCATCCGAACAAATCACCCAGTACTTC NA 13 TRBV18 NA TRBJ2-5
CASSIKSSNQPQHF TGTGCCAGTAGTATAAAGAGTAGCAATCAGCCCCAGCATTTT NA 14 TRBV19 NA TRBJ1-5
CASSSRYNEQFF TGTGCCAGCAGTTCCAGGTACAATGAGCAGTTCTTC NA 12 TRBV6-5 NA TRBJ2-1
CASSPLGGRGTDTQYF TGTGCCAGCTCACCACTGGGCGGGAGGGGCACAGATACGCAGTATTTT TRBD2 16 TRBV18 NA TRBJ2-3
CASSLTAGGGDFYEQYF TGTGCCAGCAGCCTCACCGCCGGGGGGGGCGATTTCTACGAGCAGTACTTC TRBD2 17 TRBV11-2 NA TRBJ2-7
CASSYAGSRGETQYF TGTGCCAGCAGTTACGCGGGTTCGCGTGGTGAGACCCAGTACTTC NA 15 TRBV6-5 NA TRBJ2-5
CASSLERSSYEQYF TGTGCCAGCAGCTTGGAGCGGAGCTCCTACGAGCAGTACTTC NA 14 TRBV5-6 NA TRBJ2-7
CASSPRDYDEQFF TGCGCCAGCAGTCCACGGGACTACGATGAGCAGTTCTTC TRBD2 13 TRBV4-1 NA TRBJ2-1
CASSTSRGYYEQYF TGTGCCAGCAGCACGAGCAGGGGGTACTACGAGCAGTACTTC TRBD1 14 TRBV7-2 NA TRBJ2-7
CASSLMAVGGRAYEQYF TGTGCCAGCAGCTTAATGGCCGTCGGCGGGAGGGCCTACGAGCAGTACTTC TRBD2 17 TRBV7-8 NA TRBJ2-7
CASSQDRRTGELFF TGCGCCAGCAGCCAAGATCGTCGCACCGGGGAGCTGTTTTTT NA 14 TRBV4-1 NA TRBJ2-2
CASSLRLVSAYGYTF TGTGCCAGCAGCTTAAGGTTGGTCAGCGCCTATGGCTACACCTTC NA 15 TRBV7-2 NA TRBJ1-2
CASSEWRGGQETQYF TGTGCCAGCAGTGAGTGGCGGGGCGGCCAAGAGACCCAGTACTTC NA 15 TRBV25-1 few TRBJ2-5
CATSRGASALDEQFF TGTGCCACCAGCAGAGGTGCTAGCGCCTTGGATGAGCAGTTCTTC NA 15 TRBV15 NA TRBJ2-1
CASSEGYTEAFF TGCGCCAGCAGTGAGGGGTACACTGAAGCTTTCTTT NA 12 TRBV10-1 once TRBJ1-1